Many counts were recorded for the clone carrying this TCR beta chain. Its antigen is still unknown. This sample stems from a study of spatial heterogeneity in lung cancer. With V trimmed by 0 bases and J by 4 bases, 14 bases remained unmatched. Germline lookup yields CDR1 ENHRY and CDR2 SYGVKD. This CDR3 has 18 residues. The time point here: sample taken at primary tumor resection. Whole RNA from tumor, nontumor lung or frozen PBMC was sequenced unsorted. TCRdb reprocessed the 5' RACE reads with MiXCR, giving one entry per CDR3 protein. The table has tens of thousands of distinct CDR3 sequences, 8.4% seen once. Study findings and constraints: The appearance of ubiquitous expanded tumor TCRs in blood was greater at resection than follow-up.

This sequence originates from a female donor with early-stage non-small cell lung cancer. The sequenced sample was PBMCs, obtained at surgery. This sequence joins TRBV10-3 and TRBJ2-5; 7 nucleotides align to TRBD1. Here the CDR3 DNA reads TGTGCCATCAGTGAGTCGACTCCAGAGGGTAGGGGGCCAGAGACCCAGTACTTC. Protein sequence: CAISESTPEGRGPETQYF.